These 7 T cell receptor beta chains were all obtained from the same sample, sequenced in a study of blood T cell repertoires in COVID-19. TCRdb's table, derived via immunoSEQ multiplex PCR, lists solely in-frame clones and lacks some. Of 320,000 or so clones listed, over 75% are singletons. Sequences were obtained from PBMCs or T cells enriched from blood (not recorded which). These receptors were collected from a man aged 25-45 years who had recovered from COVID-19.

The chain links TRBV4-1 to TRBJ1-2, with 10 bases matching TRBD1. This CDR3 is 16 amino acids long. V gave up 1 base and J gave up 4 bases; unmatched junction bases: 6. The germline gives CDR1 MGHRA, CDR2 YSYEKL. CDR3 bases: TGCGCCAGCAGCCAAGCCGGGACAGGGGCGCTCTATGGCTACACCTTC. This encodes CASSQAGTGALYGYTF.

The V call is TRBV13, the J call TRBJ1-2, with no clear D. With 3 bases removed from V and 0 bases from J, the gap between germline ends came to 11 bases. The CDR3 covers 15 residues. Germline V gives CDR1 PRHDT, CDR2 FYEKMQ (reference sequence). The CDR3 nucleotides read TGTGCCAGCAGCTTCTGGAGGGAGGCTAACTATGGCTACACCTTC. Its protein product is CASSFWREANYGYTF. Variable domain in full (rest from reference TRBV13 and TRBJ1-2): AAGVIQSPRHLIKEKRETATLKCYPIPRHDTVYWYQQGPGQDPQFLISFYEKMQSDKGSIPDRFSAQQFSDYHSELNMSSLELGDSALYFCASSFWREANYGYTFGSGTRLTVV.

CDR3 nucleotides: TGTGCCAGCAGCGCCACCGGGACAGAGAGCACAGATACGCAGTATTTT. It translates to CASSATGTESTDTQYF. The rearrangement uses TRBV9 and TRBJ2-3; 7 positions match TRBD1. The CDR3 length is 16 residues. After removal of 3 bases from V and 0 bases from J, the junction contained 7 bases not matched to a gene. CDR1 and CDR2 (germline): SGDLS, YYNGEE. Filled out from reference TRBV9 and TRBJ2-3, the complete variable domain reads DSGVTQTPKHLITATGQRVTLRCSPRSGDLSVYWYQQSLDQGLQFLIQYYNGEERAKGNILERFSAQQFPDLHSELNLSSLELGDSALYFCASSATGTESTDTQYFGPGTRLTVL.

The chain couples TRBV3-1 (or the pseudogene TRBV3-2) to TRBJ1-1; tentatively, D is TRBD1 (5 bases). Germline V gene sequence: CDR1 LGHDT, CDR2 YNNKEL (reference sequence). Between the trimmed V and J ends, which lost 2 bases and 2 bases, there was a span of 15 bases. The CDR3 extends over 16 amino acids. CDR3 coding DNA: TGTGCCAGCAGCCAACTGCGCGGGACGGACAACACTGAAGCTTTCTTT. Residues: CASSQLRGTDNTEAFF.

The chain joins TRBV18 to TRBJ2-7, with TRBD2 matching 7 bases. V lost 3 bases and J lost 4; bases outside the gene matches: 9. Germline loops: CDR1 KGHSH, CDR2 LQKENI. The CDR3 length is 15 residues. The CDR3 sequence: CASSPPSGLGYEQYF. The CDR3 DNA sequence: TGTGCCAGCTCACCGCCCTCCGGACTAGGGTACGAGCAGTACTTC.

The V and J genes are TRBV5-1 and TRBJ1-1, with 9 bases fitting TRBD1. The CDR3 runs to 15 residues. Losses at the gene ends were 0 bases for V and 4 bases for J; bases not matched to a gene: 4. In germline, CDR1 is SGHRS, CDR2 YFSETQ. CDR3 sequence (DNA): TGCGCCAGCAGCTTGGACAGGGGGCTGTTCACTGAAGCTTTCTTT. This sequence encodes CASSLDRGLFTEAFF.

This chain joins TRBV19 and TRBJ2-5; TRBD2 matches at 12 bases. The J segment lost 1 base and the V segment lost 4 bases, leaving 1 base of the junction unmatched. The CDR3 has 15 amino acids. Germline V CDR1 and CDR2: LNHDA, SQIVND (reference sequence). The CDR3 reads CASSTTSGGQETQYF. Here the CDR3 DNA reads TGTGCCAGTAGTACGACTAGCGGGGGCCAAGAGACCCAGTACTTC.